Shown below are 15 T cell receptor beta chains from a single sample sequenced in a study of blood T cells in healthy people across ages. The authors ran a second PCR of about 7 to 11 cycles using a sample-barcoded 5' primer and a J-beta primer mix. MiXCR, applied by TCRdb to the 5' RACE reads, yields one record per CDR3 protein. The sample consists of about 570,000 distinct CDR3 sequences, about 26% of them appearing once. The specimen sequenced was blood. The receptors stem from a woman between 65 and 79 years old in good health.

This clonotype came up a few times. The V gene is TRBV11-3, the J gene TRBJ1-1; no clear D. The CDR3 has 13 amino acids. V was cut by 1 base and J by 8 bases, with 11 bases left in between. Germline assignment: CDR1 SGHNT and CDR2 YENEEA. CDR3: CASSLGAAVEAFF. The CDR3 coding sequence is TGTGCCAGCAGCTTAGGGGCGGCGGTGGAAGCTTTCTTT.

The chain is built from TRBV19 and TRBJ1-1; the D is unclear. V was clipped by 7 bases and J by 5 bases, with 14 bases between them. The CDR3 sequence is 13 residues long. Germline CDR1 reads LNHDA; CDR2 reads SQIVND (reference sequence). CDR3 sequence: CASNKLGGTEAFF. In DNA, the CDR3 is TGTGCCAGTAATAAACTCGGAGGAACTGAAGCTTTCTTT.

J is TRBJ1-3 and V is TRBV6-6; a weak D match, TRBD1 (5 bases). The CDR3 spans 16 residues. Per germline, CDR1 MNHNY and CDR2 SVGAGI (reference sequence). Trimming took 4 bases from V and 0 from J, leaving 13 bases between them. CDR3 protein: CASSWGSPRSGNTIYF. In nucleotides, the CDR3 is TGTGCCAGCAGTTGGGGCTCTCCTCGCTCTGGAAACACCATATATTTT.

This clonotype was picked up a small number of times. This chain connects TRBV7-3 to TRBJ2-5, with 7 bases fitting TRBD1. This CDR3 is 14 amino acids long. Germline CDR1 reads SGHTA; CDR2 reads FQGTGA. V was pared by 8 bases and J by 5 bases, with 11 bases of the junction left unmatched. DNA of the CDR3: TGTGCCAGCTCCACGGGACAGCCTGGGGAGACCCAGTACTTC. This sequence encodes CASSTGQPGETQYF. The whole variable domain, remainder taken from reference TRBV7-3 and TRBJ2-5, is GAGVSQTPSNKVTEKGKYVELRCDPISGHTALYWYRQSLGQGPEFLIYFQGTGAADDSGLPNDRFFAVRPEGSVSTLKIQRTERGDSAVYLCASSTGQPGETQYFGPGTRLLVL.

This chain joins TRBV7-2 and TRBJ2-2; the D is unclear. The CDR3 covers 14 residues. V was shortened by 7 bases and J by 5 bases, with 14 bases between the two germline ends. The germline V gene encodes CDR1 SGHTA and CDR2 FQGNSA. The chain's CDR3 is CASNFNGLTGELFF. CDR3 nucleotide sequence: TGTGCCAGCAACTTTAACGGGTTAACCGGGGAGCTGTTTTTT.

The CDR3, as DNA: TGCAGTGCTAGATCAAGGGGTCAGGGGGAGACCCAGTACTTC. Amino acid sequence: CSARSRGQGETQYF. The chain uses TRBV20-1 and TRBJ2-5; TRBD1 might be the D (6 bases). Germline CDR1 DFQATT, CDR2 SNEGSKA (reference sequence). The length of the CDR3 is 14 residues. The germline V and J ends were trimmed by 2 bases and 5 bases, with 15 bases remaining between them.

This clonotype was observed a handful of times. The chain couples TRBV4-2 to TRBJ2-5; no clear D. CDR1 is LGHNA, CDR2 YNFKEQ, per germline. The CDR3 runs to 14 residues. V shed 1 base and J shed 2 bases, with 8 bases lying between them. The CDR3 loop is CASSQGTFQETQYF. CDR3 DNA sequence: TGTGCCAGCAGCCAAGGGACGTTTCAAGAGACCCAGTACTTC.

The V call is TRBV29-1, the J call TRBJ2-5, with TRBD1 identical over 7 bases. Germline loops: CDR1 SQVTM, CDR2 ANQGSEA. This CDR3 spans 12 amino acids. The V and J ends lost 7 bases and 1 base, in that order; junction bases with no gene match: 3. The CDR3 region is CSEGQSQETQYF. The CDR3 DNA reads as TGCAGCGAGGGACAGTCCCAAGAGACCCAGTACTTC.

This chain connects TRBV6-2 or TRBV6-3 to TRBJ2-2, with 11 bases matching TRBD2. V trimming: 7 bases; J trimming: 6 bases; junction bases outside the gene matches: 19. The CDR3 is 19 residues long. Germline CDR1 MNHEY, CDR2 SVGEGT. In nucleotides, the CDR3 is TGTGCCAGCACCTACGCCCTTCAGACTAGCGGGGTTCGGCCCGGGGAGCTGTTTTTT. Its translation: CASTYALQTSGVRPGELFF.

There are many counts of this clonotype. The CDR3 DNA reads TGTGCCAGCAGTTTATCATATAGCACAGATACGCAGTATTTT. Its translation: CASSLSYSTDTQYF. The rearrangement joins TRBV27 to TRBJ2-3; D not resolved. The germline gives CDR1 MNHEY, CDR2 SMNVEV (reference sequence). V dropped 0 bases and J dropped 0 bases, with 4 bases sitting between them. The CDR3 contains 14 residues.

V gene TRBV11-2 combines with J gene TRBJ2-3, with D uncertain. CDR1 and CDR2 (germline): SGHAT, FQNNGV. V lost 6 bases to trimming and J lost 8 bases, with 15 bases between them. CDR3 size: 13 residues. The CDR3 loop reads CASRPQRPGTQYF. In nucleotides, the CDR3 is TGTGCCAGCAGACCACAGAGGCCGGGTACGCAGTATTTT.

In the case of this clonotype: Being one base from a much bigger clone, this may be a read error. This chain uses TRBV10-3 with TRBJ2-7; D may be TRBD2 (5 bases). Germline V gene sequence: CDR1 ENHRY, CDR2 SYGVKD. The CDR3 covers 11 residues. CDR3: CAISEYGEQHF. In DNA, the CDR3 is TGTGCCATCAGTGAGTACGGGGAGCAGCACTTC.

This clonotype was counted a few times. The CDR3 here is CASRGPSGGYNEQFF. The CDR3 nucleotides are TGTGCCAGCAGGGGACCGAGCGGGGGGTACAATGAGCAGTTCTTC. The chain uses TRBV7-2 and TRBJ2-1; 9 bases fit TRBD2. The ends lost 6 bases at V and 4 bases at J; junction bases unmatched: 7. CDR1 is SGHTA, CDR2 FQGNSA, per germline. The CDR3 is 15 amino acids.

This clonotype appeared a few times. The rearrangement links TRBV29-1 to TRBJ2-6; D unresolved. Trimming removed 4 bases from V and 4 bases from J, with 11 bases in between. This CDR3 comprises 14 residues. CDR1 is SQVTM and CDR2 is ANQGSEA in the germline V gene. The CDR3 DNA sequence: TGCAGCGTTGCACAAACAGCCGGGGCCAACGTCCTGACTTTC. Translation: CSVAQTAGANVLTF.

The rearrangement uses TRBV2 and TRBJ2-5; D is ambiguous. Germline CDR1 SNHLY, CDR2 FYNNEI. The CDR3 is 14 amino acids. The V and J ends lost 3 bases and 2 bases respectively, with 10 bases between them. The chain's CDR3 is CASSDSGSQETQYF. The CDR3 bases are TGTGCCAGCAGTGATTCTGGGTCACAAGAGACCCAGTACTTC.